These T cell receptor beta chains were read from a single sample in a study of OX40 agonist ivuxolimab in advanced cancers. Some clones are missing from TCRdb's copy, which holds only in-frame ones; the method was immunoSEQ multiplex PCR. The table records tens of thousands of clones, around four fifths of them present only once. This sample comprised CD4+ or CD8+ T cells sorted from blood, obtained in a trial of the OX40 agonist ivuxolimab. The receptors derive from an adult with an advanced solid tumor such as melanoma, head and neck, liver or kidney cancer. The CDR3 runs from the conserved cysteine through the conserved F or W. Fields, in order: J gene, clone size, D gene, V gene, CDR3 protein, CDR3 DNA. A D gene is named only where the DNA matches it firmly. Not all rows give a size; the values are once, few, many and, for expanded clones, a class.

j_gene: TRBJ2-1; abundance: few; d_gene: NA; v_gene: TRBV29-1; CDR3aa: CSVESGVKGNEQFF; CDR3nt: TGCAGCGTTGAGTCGGGGGTTAAGGGCAATGAGCAGTTCTTC
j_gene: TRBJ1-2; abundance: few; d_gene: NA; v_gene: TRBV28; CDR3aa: CASSTPDRYYGYTF; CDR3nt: TGTGCCAGCAGTACACCGGACAGATACTATGGCTACACCTTC
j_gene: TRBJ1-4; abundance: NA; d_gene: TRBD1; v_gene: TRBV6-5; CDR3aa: CASSPTTGRNEKLFF; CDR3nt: TGTGCCAGCAGTCCCACGACAGGGAGGAATGAAAAACTGTTTTTT
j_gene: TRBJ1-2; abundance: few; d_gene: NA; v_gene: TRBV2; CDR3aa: CASSDRAYGYTF; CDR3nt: TGTGCCAGCAGTGACAGGGCGTATGGCTACACCTTC
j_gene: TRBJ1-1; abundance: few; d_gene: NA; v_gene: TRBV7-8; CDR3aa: CASSVQGGHTEAFF; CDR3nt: TGTGCCAGCAGCGTACAGGGAGGGCACACTGAAGCTTTCTTT
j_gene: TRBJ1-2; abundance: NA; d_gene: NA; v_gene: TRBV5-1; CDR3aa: CASSATTDYGYTF; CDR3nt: TGCGCCAGCAGCGCTACGACAGACTATGGCTACACCTTC
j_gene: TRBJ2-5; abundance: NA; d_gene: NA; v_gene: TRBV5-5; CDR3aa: CASSSFDRAETQYF; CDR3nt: TGTGCCAGCAGCTCCTTCGACCGGGCAGAGACCCAGTACTTC
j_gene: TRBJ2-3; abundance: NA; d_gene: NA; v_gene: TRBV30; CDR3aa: CAWSGSTDTQYF; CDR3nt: TGTGCCTGGAGTGGATCCACAGATACGCAGTATTTT
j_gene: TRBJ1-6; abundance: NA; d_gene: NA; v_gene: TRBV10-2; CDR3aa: CASSTDMFNSPLHF; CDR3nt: TGCGCCAGCAGTACTGACATGTTTAATTCACCCCTCCACTTT
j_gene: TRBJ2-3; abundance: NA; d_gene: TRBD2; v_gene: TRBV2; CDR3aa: CASSSPSGGRTDTQYF; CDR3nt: TGTGCCAGCAGTTCGCCTAGCGGGGGGCGCACAGATACGCAGTATTTT
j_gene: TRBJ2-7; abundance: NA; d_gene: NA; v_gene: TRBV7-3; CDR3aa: CASSKTSESYEQYF; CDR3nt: TGTGCCAGCAGCAAAACCAGCGAGAGCTACGAGCAGTACTTC
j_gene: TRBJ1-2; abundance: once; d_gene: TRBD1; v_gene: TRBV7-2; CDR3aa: CASSLKGTGGKGGYTF; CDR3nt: TGTGCCAGCAGCTTAAAGGGGACAGGGGGCAAAGGTGGCTACACCTTC
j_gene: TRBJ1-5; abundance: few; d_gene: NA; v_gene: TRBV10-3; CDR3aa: CAISGQGSQPQHF; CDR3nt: TGTGCCATCAGTGGGCAGGGGTCTCAGCCCCAGCATTTT
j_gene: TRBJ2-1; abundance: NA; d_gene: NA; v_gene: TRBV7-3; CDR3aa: CASSPGLTYNEQFF; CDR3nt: TGTGCCAGCAGCCCCGGGCTTACCTACAATGAGCAGTTCTTC
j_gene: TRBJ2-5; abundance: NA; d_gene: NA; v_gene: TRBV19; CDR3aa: CASSIGGEETQYF; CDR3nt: TGTGCCAGTAGTATTGGAGGGGAGGAGACCCAGTACTTC
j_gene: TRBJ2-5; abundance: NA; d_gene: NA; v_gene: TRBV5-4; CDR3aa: CASSLAGSETQYF; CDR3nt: TGTGCCAGCAGCTTGGCAGGGAGCGAGACCCAGTACTTC
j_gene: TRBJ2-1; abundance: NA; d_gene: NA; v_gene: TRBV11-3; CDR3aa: CASSAPPLVNEQFF; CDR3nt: TGTGCCAGCAGCGCGCCGCCCTTAGTAAATGAGCAGTTCTTC
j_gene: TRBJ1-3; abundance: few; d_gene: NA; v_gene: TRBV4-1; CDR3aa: CASSQVRSGGKGNTIYF; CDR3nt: TGCGCCAGCAGCCAAGTAAGGAGCGGGGGTAAAGGAAACACCATATATTTT
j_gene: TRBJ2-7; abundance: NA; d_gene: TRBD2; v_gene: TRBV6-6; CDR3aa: CASTTSGSQTASQYF; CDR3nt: TGTGCCAGCACCACTAGCGGGAGTCAAACCGCCTCGCAGTACTTC
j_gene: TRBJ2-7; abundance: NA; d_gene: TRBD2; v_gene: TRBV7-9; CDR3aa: CASSLGGRGEQYF; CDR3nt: TGTGCCAGCAGCTTAGGAGGGAGGGGCGAGCAGTACTTC
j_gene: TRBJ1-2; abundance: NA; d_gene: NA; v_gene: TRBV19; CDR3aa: CASSFLGSYGYTF; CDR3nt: TGTGCCAGTAGTTTCCTGGGGTCCTATGGCTACACCTTC
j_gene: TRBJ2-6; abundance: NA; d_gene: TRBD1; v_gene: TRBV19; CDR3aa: CASSSTGGGANVLTF; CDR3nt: TGTGCCAGTAGTAGTACAGGGGGTGGGGCCAACGTCCTGACTTTC
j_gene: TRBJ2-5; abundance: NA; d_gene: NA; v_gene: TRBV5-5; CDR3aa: CASSLGQSQETQYF; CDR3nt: TGTGCCAGCAGCTTGGGGCAGTCCCAAGAGACCCAGTACTTC
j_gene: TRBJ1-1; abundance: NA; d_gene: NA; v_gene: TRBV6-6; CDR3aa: CASRDSWAEAFF; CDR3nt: TGTGCCAGCAGGGATTCGTGGGCTGAAGCTTTCTTT
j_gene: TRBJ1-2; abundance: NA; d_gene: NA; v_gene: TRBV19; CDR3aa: CASRATAQILYGYTF; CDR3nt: TGTGCCAGTAGGGCGACGGCACAAATACTCTATGGCTACACCTTC
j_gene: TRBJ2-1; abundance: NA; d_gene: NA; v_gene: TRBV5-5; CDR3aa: CASSLPGWSTYNEQFF; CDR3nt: TGTGCCAGCAGCTTGCCCGGGTGGTCCACCTACAATGAGCAGTTCTTC
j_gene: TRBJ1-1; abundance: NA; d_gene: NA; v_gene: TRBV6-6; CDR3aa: CASRGTPGVLGTEAFF; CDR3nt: TGTGCCAGCAGAGGGACTCCAGGAGTTCTGGGCACTGAAGCTTTCTTT
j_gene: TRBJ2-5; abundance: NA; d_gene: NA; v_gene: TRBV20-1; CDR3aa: CSARDQAAQYF; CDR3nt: TGCAGTGCTAGAGATCAGGCCGCCCAGTACTTC
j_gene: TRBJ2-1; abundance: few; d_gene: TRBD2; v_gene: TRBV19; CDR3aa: CASSARAGRKTYNEQFF; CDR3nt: TGTGCCAGTAGTGCGCGAGCGGGGCGAAAAACCTACAATGAGCAGTTCTTC
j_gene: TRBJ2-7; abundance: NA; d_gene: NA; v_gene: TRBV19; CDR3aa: CASSISDEQYF; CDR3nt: TGTGCCAGTAGTATTTCTGACGAGCAGTACTTC
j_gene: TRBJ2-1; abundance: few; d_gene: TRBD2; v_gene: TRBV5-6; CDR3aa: CASRRAPGLATYNEQFF; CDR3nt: TGTGCCAGCAGAAGAGCGCCGGGACTAGCGACATACAATGAGCAGTTCTTC
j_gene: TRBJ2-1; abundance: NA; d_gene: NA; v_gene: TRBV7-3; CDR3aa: CASSPGGTERQFF; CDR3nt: TGTGCCAGCAGCCCTGGGGGTACGGAACGGCAGTTCTTC
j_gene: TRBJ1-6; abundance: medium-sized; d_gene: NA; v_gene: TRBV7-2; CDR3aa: CASSSGPSPLHF; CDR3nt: TGTGCCAGCAGCTCGGGTCCTTCACCCCTCCACTTT
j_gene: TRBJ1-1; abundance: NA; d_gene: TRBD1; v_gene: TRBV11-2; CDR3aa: CASSYRQGLNTEAFF; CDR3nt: TGTGCCAGCAGCTATCGACAGGGATTGAACACTGAAGCTTTCTTT
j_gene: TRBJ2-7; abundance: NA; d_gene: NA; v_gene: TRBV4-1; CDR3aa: CASSQETGTITIREQYF; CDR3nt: TGCGCCAGCAGCCAAGAGACCGGAACGATTACCATTCGCGAGCAGTACTTC